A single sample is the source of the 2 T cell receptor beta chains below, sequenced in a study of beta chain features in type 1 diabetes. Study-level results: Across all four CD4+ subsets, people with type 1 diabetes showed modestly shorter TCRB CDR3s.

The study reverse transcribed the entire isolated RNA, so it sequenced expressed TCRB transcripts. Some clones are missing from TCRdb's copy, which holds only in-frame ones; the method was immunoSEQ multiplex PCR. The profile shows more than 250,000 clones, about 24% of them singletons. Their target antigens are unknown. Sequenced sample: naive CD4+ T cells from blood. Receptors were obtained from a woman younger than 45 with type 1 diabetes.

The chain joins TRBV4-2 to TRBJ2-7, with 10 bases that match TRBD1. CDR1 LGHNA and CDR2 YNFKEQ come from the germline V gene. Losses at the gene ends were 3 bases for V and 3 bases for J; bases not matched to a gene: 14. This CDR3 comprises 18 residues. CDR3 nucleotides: TGTGCCAGCAGCCAGACAGGGGGCCGGGGGAGCGGTTTCTACGAGCAGTACTTC. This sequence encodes CASSQTGGRGSGFYEQYF.

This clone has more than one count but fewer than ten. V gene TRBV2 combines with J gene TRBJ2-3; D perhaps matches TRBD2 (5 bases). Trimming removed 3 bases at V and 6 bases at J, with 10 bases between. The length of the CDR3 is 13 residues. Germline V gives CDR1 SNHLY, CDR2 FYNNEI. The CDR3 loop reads CASSEAGVDTQYF. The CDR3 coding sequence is TGTGCCAGCAGTGAGGCCGGGGTGGATACGCAGTATTTT.